This TCR beta chain was sequenced during a study of blood T cell repertoires in COVID-19. About the research overall: Whether acute or convalescent, the COVID-19 samples came from the United States, Italy and Spain. The analysed material was cDNA or gDNA that came from T cells, B-cell-depleted T cells, or PBMCs.

Original methodology: Amplification from reference gene primers served as the basis for estimated nucleated cell counts. Assay used: immunoSEQ multiplex PCR; TCRdb lists only in-frame clones, some missing. Clonal size and the V and J genes are those of that table, whereas D and trimming came from the DNA. The repertoire has 55,000 to 75,000 clones, 85% to 90% of them found once; the top ten carry more than 3%. The origin of this receptor is a human donor in a cohort sampled during active COVID-19. Sequencing was performed on peripheral blood.

This CDR3 reads CATRDRGGDTQYF. The CDR3 DNA is TGTGCCACCCGGGACAGGGGTGGGGATACGCAGTATTTT. This chain connects TRBV19 to TRBJ2-3; 10 bases are shared with TRBD1. CDR3 length equals 13 residues. The ends lost 10 bases at V and 6 bases at J; junction bases unmatched: 7. The V gene's germline CDR1 is LNHDA and CDR2 SQIVND (reference sequence).